The 21 T cell receptor beta chains listed next were all sequenced from one sample in a study of graft-versus-host responses after intestinal transplantation. Their recognized antigens are unknown. The table came from immunoSEQ multiplex PCR; TCRdb's copy has only in-frame clones and leaves some out. The sample carries about 36,000 clones, around 94% recorded once. Sequencing was performed on unstimulated CD4+ T cells sorted from spleen or lymph node cells, taken before transplant. The receptors come from a human donor who was the organ donor for an intestinal transplant.

This clone showed up just once. The chain has TRBV27 and TRBJ2-7; TRBD1 matches at 9 bases. The CDR3 is made up of 17 amino acids. Trimming took 3 bases from V and 0 from J; bases not matched to a gene: 9. From germline, CDR1 is MNHEY and CDR2 SMNVEV (reference sequence). In DNA form, the CDR3 reads TGTGCCAGCAGTTTTTCCCGGACAGGGGTCCCCTCCTACGAGCAGTACTTC. It encodes CASSFSRTGVPSYEQYF.

V gene TRBV28 combines with J gene TRBJ1-1, with a possible D match to TRBD1 (5 bases). Trimming took 1 base from V and 1 from J, leaving 19 bases between them. Germline CDR1 MDHEN, CDR2 SYDVKM. This CDR3 has 18 amino acids. The CDR3 is CASSLYRRKQDPNTEAFF. The CDR3 bases are TGTGCCAGCAGTTTATACCGCCGAAAACAGGACCCGAACACTGAAGCTTTCTTT.

The chain carries TRBV10-2 and TRBJ1-5; D is perhaps TRBD1 (5 bases). V shed 6 bases and J shed 4 bases, with 13 bases lying between them. CDR3 length equals 14 residues. In germline, CDR1 is WSHSY, CDR2 SAAADI. CDR3 coding DNA: TGCGCCAGCAGCCGGGACCTGCGAAATCAGCCCCAGCATTTT. This encodes CASSRDLRNQPQHF.

The V gene is TRBV4-3, the J gene TRBJ2-7, with 7 bases lining up with TRBD2. CDR1 and CDR2 (germline): LGHNA, YSLEER. The J segment lost 0 bases and the V segment lost 3 bases, leaving 5 bases of the junction unmatched. This CDR3 contains 15 residues. CDR3 loop: CASSQGGGPSYEQYF. The CDR3 DNA sequence: TGCGCCAGCAGCCAGGGCGGGGGTCCCTCCTACGAGCAGTACTTC.

The chain has TRBV25-1 and TRBJ1-4, with a weak D call TRBD1 (6 bases). The germline CDR1 and CDR2 sequences are MGHDK and SYGVNS. The CDR3 is made up of 15 amino acids. V shed 5 bases and J shed 8 bases, with 18 bases lying between them. CDR3 bases: TGTGCCAGCAGTCGTAGACAGGCACGGGGGGAAAAACTGTTTTTT. Protein sequence: CASSRRQARGEKLFF. Filled out from reference TRBV25-1 and TRBJ1-4, the complete variable domain reads EADIYQTPRYLVIGTGKKITLECSQTMGHDKMYWYQQDPGMELHLIHYSYGVNSTEKGDLSSESTVSRIRTEHFPLTLESARPSHTSQYLCASSRRQARGEKLFFGSGTQLSVL.

The chain uses TRBV6-1 and TRBJ1-5; D not resolved. Trimming took off 3 bases at V and 0 bases at J, with 6 bases between the two ends. The germline V gene has CDR1 MNHNS and CDR2 SASEGT. The CDR3 has 14 residues. CDR3 region: CASSDLYSNQPQHF. CDR3 nucleotide sequence: TGTGCCAGCAGTGATTTGTATAGCAATCAGCCCCAGCATTTT.

The chain links TRBV18 to TRBJ2-5; the D gene could be TRBD1 or TRBD2 (5 bases each). The CDR3 extends over 15 amino acids. Trimming cost V 3 bases and J 5 bases, with 16 bases left between them. CDR1 and CDR2 from the germline V gene are KGHSH and LQKENI. CDR3 loop: CASSPTTTWGETQYF. Here the CDR3 DNA reads TGTGCCAGCTCACCTACGACAACCTGGGGGGAGACCCAGTACTTC.

The J gene is TRBJ1-5, the V gene TRBV6-5; D is unresolved. Trimming shortened V by 0 bases and J by 4 bases, and 4 bases separated the two germline ends. Germline V gene lookup returns CDR1 MNHEY and CDR2 SVGAGI. This CDR3 is 13 amino acids long. This CDR3 is CASSYSTNQPQHF. The CDR3 DNA reads TGTGCCAGCAGTTACTCGACAAATCAGCCCCAGCATTTT.

The chain is built from TRBV30 and TRBJ1-5; 10 bases are shared with TRBD1. CDR3 length: 15 amino acids. J lost 2 bases, V lost 1 base, and 2 bases had no gene match. Germline lookup yields CDR1 GTSNPN and CDR2 SVGIG (reference sequence). CDR3: CAWSAGTGGNQPQHF. For the CDR3, the DNA is TGTGCCTGGAGTGCAGGGACAGGGGGCAATCAGCCCCAGCATTTT. The full variable domain, in which reference TRBV30 and TRBJ1-5 provide the parts outside the CDR3, is SQTIHQWPATLVQPVGSPLSLECTVEGTSNPNLYWYRQAAGRGLQLLFYSVGIGQISSEVPQNLSASRPQDRQFILSSKKLLLSDSGFYLCAWSAGTGGNQPQHFGDGTRLSIL.

This clone was counted between two and nine times. V usage is TRBV29-1 and J usage is TRBJ2-7; unclear D gene. Germline CDR1 is SQVTM and CDR2 is ANQGSEA. The CDR3 has 11 amino acids. The CDR3 here is CRGRTAYEQYF. For the CDR3, the DNA is TGCAGGGGAAGGACGGCATACGAGCAGTACTTC.

V usage is TRBV6-1 and J usage is TRBJ2-7; D gene unclear. Germline-derived CDR1 and CDR2 are MNHNS and SASEGT. The CDR3 runs to 14 residues. V lost 6 bases and J lost 0, with 12 bases in between. The CDR3 DNA sequence: TGTGCCAGCAGCCTGTCAGGTCTCTCCTACGAGCAGTACTTC. Its protein product is CASSLSGLSYEQYF.

The chain carries TRBV5-6 and TRBJ2-5, with 9 bases aligning to TRBD1. Germline V gene lookup returns CDR1 SGHDT and CDR2 YYEEEE. V was pared by 7 bases and J by 5 bases, with 15 bases of the junction left unmatched. The CDR3 length is 16 residues. The CDR3 is CASQSNPGTGPETQYF. In DNA form, the CDR3 reads TGTGCCAGCCAATCGAACCCCGGGACAGGGCCCGAGACCCAGTACTTC.

The chain links TRBV4-2 to TRBJ2-1, with TRBD2 matching over 8 bases. With V trimmed by 1 base and J by 6 bases, 8 bases remained unmatched. The germline V gene encodes CDR1 LGHNA and CDR2 YNFKEQ. There are 16 residues in the CDR3. CDR3: CASSQVTGGPGNEQFF. DNA of the CDR3: TGTGCCAGCAGCCAAGTTACGGGGGGGCCGGGCAATGAGCAGTTCTTC.

The chain combines TRBV10-3 with TRBJ1-1; TRBD1 agrees at 8 bases. CDR1 ENHRY and CDR2 SYGVKD come from the germline V gene. The CDR3 spans 13 residues. The trim removed 6 bases at V and 2 bases at J, leaving 2 bases unmatched. The CDR3 sequence: CAIRDRVNTEAFF. For the CDR3, the DNA is TGTGCCATCAGGGACAGGGTAAACACTGAAGCTTTCTTT.

V usage is TRBV5-5 and J usage is TRBJ2-1; D is undetermined. This CDR3 contains 15 residues. Germline V gene lookup returns CDR1 SGHKS and CDR2 YYEKEE (reference sequence). V lost 5 bases to trimming and J lost 0 bases, with 12 bases between them. The CDR3 DNA reads TGTGCCAGCAGTCCCGGAAGGGCCTCCTACAATGAGCAGTTCTTC. Its protein is CASSPGRASYNEQFF. Full variable domain (outside the CDR3, taken from reference TRBV5-5 and TRBJ2-1): DAGVTQSPTHLIKTRGQQVTLRCSPISGHKSVSWYQQVLGQGPQFIFQYYEKEERGRGNFPDRFSARQFPNYSSELNVNALLLGDSALYLCASSPGRASYNEQFFGPGTRLTVL.

This clone was seen a handful of times. This chain joins TRBV19 and TRBJ1-3; D remains ambiguous. The germline V gene encodes CDR1 LNHDA and CDR2 SQIVND (reference sequence). Trimming shortened V by 3 bases and J by 0 bases, and 6 bases separated the two germline ends. The CDR3 spans 14 residues. CDR3 bases: TGTGCCAGTAGTATCAGAAGCTCTGGAAACACCATATATTTT. This translates into CASSIRSSGNTIYF. Variable domain in full (rest from reference TRBV19 and TRBJ1-3): DGGITQSPKYLFRKEGQNVTLSCEQNLNHDAMYWYRQDPGQGLRLIYYSQIVNDFQKGDIAEGYSVSREKKESFPLTVTSAQKNPTAFYLCASSIRSSGNTIYFGEGSWLTVV.

The V and J genes are TRBV18 and TRBJ2-7, with 7 positions matching TRBD1. Germline lookup yields CDR1 KGHSH and CDR2 LQKENI. The CDR3 extends over 14 amino acids. Trimming at V came to 2 bases and at J to 2 bases, leaving 3 bases not matched to a gene. Here the CDR3 DNA reads TGTGCCAGCTCACCAAGTACAGGGGCCTACGAGCAGTACTTC. Its protein product is CASSPSTGAYEQYF.

There are a few counts of this clone. The chain combines TRBV19 with TRBJ1-4; maybe TRBD1 (6 bases). The CDR3 consists of 15 residues. V was clipped by 5 bases and J by 5 bases, with 15 bases between them. The germline V gene has CDR1 LNHDA and CDR2 SQIVND (reference sequence). This CDR3 is CASSASGGVNEKLFF. The CDR3 DNA sequence: TGTGCCAGTAGTGCCTCGGGGGGCGTGAATGAAAAACTGTTTTTT.

The CDR3 region has the DNA TGCGCCAGCAGCCAAGAAGTCCAGCGGGGGGGGGCCTACAATGAGCAGTTCTTC. This translates into CASSQEVQRGGAYNEQFF. The rearrangement joins TRBV4-3 to TRBJ2-1; 10 bases align to TRBD2. There are 18 residues in the CDR3. The junction had 7 bases not matched to a gene; V was cut back by 0 bases and J by 2 bases. Germline CDR1 LGHNA, CDR2 YSLEER.

The gene calls are TRBV7-9 and TRBJ2-7; 8 bases fit TRBD2. The CDR3 has 16 residues. V dropped 4 bases and J dropped 2; count of bases not matched to a gene: 10. Germline assignment: CDR1 SEHNR and CDR2 FQNEAQ (reference sequence). For the CDR3, the DNA is TGTGCCAGCAGCTCCCCGCTGGCTAGCGGGCCCTACGAGCAGTACTTC. Its translation is CASSSPLASGPYEQYF. The full variable domain, its missing parts supplied by reference TRBV7-9 and TRBJ2-7, is DTGVSQNPRHKITKRGQNVTFRCDPISEHNRLYWYRQTLGQGPEFLTYFQNEAQLEKSRLLSDRFSAERPKGSFSTLEIQRTEQGDSAMYLCASSSPLASGPYEQYFGPGTRLTVT.

This chain links TRBV4-1 with TRBJ1-6; 7 positions agree with TRBD1. CDR1 MGHRA and CDR2 YSYEKL come from the germline V gene. The CDR3 runs 22 residues. Trimming at V came to 1 base and at J to 0 bases, leaving 18 bases not matched to a gene. The CDR3 loop reads CASSQVGGTASLHDSYNSPLHF. CDR3 nucleotides: TGCGCCAGCAGCCAAGTAGGGGGGACAGCTTCCCTCCATGACTCCTATAATTCACCCCTCCACTTT.